Shown below are 9 T cell receptor beta chains from a single sample sequenced in a study of T cell responses to AZD1222 COVID-19 vaccine. Sequenced by immunoSEQ multiplex PCR; TCRdb stores in-frame clones only, minus some. The sample lists fewer than 90,000 clones, about nine tenths occurring once. Material: peripheral blood, obtained 28 days after the second AZD1222 dose. Every receptor here comes from an adult who received the AZD1222 COVID-19 vaccine.

The chain recombines TRBV7-6 with TRBJ1-2; tentative D call: TRBD1 (5 bases). Per germline, CDR1 SGHVS and CDR2 FNYEAQ. V lost 2 bases to trimming and J lost 5 bases, with 21 bases between them. The CDR3 length is 17 residues. The CDR3 spells CASSLKGGAGPLYGYTF. For the CDR3, the DNA is TGTGCCAGCAGCTTAAAGGGAGGGGCCGGGCCTCTTTATGGCTACACCTTC. Full variable domain (missing parts from reference TRBV7-6 and TRBJ1-2): GAGVSQSPRYKVTKRGQDVALRCDPISGHVSLYWYRQALGQGPEFLTYFNYEAQQDKSGLPNDRFSAERPEGSISTLTIQRTEQRDSAMYRCASSLKGGAGPLYGYTFGSGTRLTVV.

The rearrangement uses TRBV30 and TRBJ1-3; 7 nucleotides agree with TRBD1. V dropped 0 bases and J dropped 0; count of bases not matched to a gene: 8. Germline V gives CDR1 GTSNPN, CDR2 SVGIG (reference sequence). The CDR3 consists of 17 residues. CDR3 amino acids: CAWSVGTDRFSGNTIYF. DNA for the CDR3: TGTGCCTGGAGTGTAGGGACAGATCGTTTCTCTGGAAACACCATATATTTT.

The V and J genes are TRBV15 and TRBJ2-7; D gene ambiguous. This CDR3 is built from 13 residues. V dropped 0 bases and J dropped 4 bases, with 7 bases sitting between them. The germline gives CDR1 LNHNV, CDR2 YYDKDF (reference sequence). CDR3 sequence (DNA): TGTGCCACCAGCAGAGAAACCCGATACGAGCAGTACTTC. Protein product: CATSRETRYEQYF.

V gene TRBV3-1 (or the pseudogene TRBV3-2) combines with J gene TRBJ2-5, with TRBD1 identical over 8 bases. With 2 bases clipped from V and 5 bases from J, the junction kept 13 bases outside the gene matches. Germline loops: CDR1 LGHDT, CDR2 YNNKEL (reference sequence). The CDR3 runs to 17 residues. CDR3 nucleotides: TGTGCCAGCAGCCAAAAGTTTGGACAGGGCCCATGGGAGACCCAGTACTTC. The encoded protein is CASSQKFGQGPWETQYF.

This chain uses TRBV19 with TRBJ1-2, with D perhaps TRBD1 (5 bases). Germline CDR1 LNHDA, CDR2 SQIVND (reference sequence). The CDR3 consists of 16 residues. The germline V and J ends were trimmed by 0 bases and 6 bases, with 17 bases remaining between them. DNA for the CDR3: TGTGCCAGTAGTATAGATCTGAGCCAGGGACGCGATGGCTACACCTTC. Protein product: CASSIDLSQGRDGYTF.

This chain connects TRBV25-1 to TRBJ2-1, with 8 positions matching TRBD2. This CDR3 region has 16 residues. V was clipped by 2 bases and J by 12 bases; unmatched bases: 15. Germline V gene sequence: CDR1 MGHDK, CDR2 SYGVNS. DNA of the CDR3: TGTGCCAGCAGTGAACGGGTGTTAGATGTCGCGGGAGGGCAGTTCTTC. This codes for CASSERVLDVAGGQFF.

The J gene is TRBJ1-3, the V gene TRBV29-1; D unresolved. V dropped 0 bases and J dropped 0 bases, with 6 bases sitting between them. Germline CDR1 SQVTM, CDR2 ANQGSEA. This CDR3 comprises 14 residues. As DNA, the CDR3 is TGCAGCGTTGAAGATGACATCTCTGGAAACACCATATATTTT. Its translation is CSVEDDISGNTIYF. The whole variable domain, filled in from reference TRBV29-1 and TRBJ1-3, reads SAVISQKPSRDICQRGTSLTIQCQVDSQVTMMFWYRQQPGQSLTLIATANQGSEATYESGFVIDKFPISRPNLTFSTLTVSNMSPEDSSIYLCSVEDDISGNTIYFGEGSWLTVV.

J is TRBJ2-2 and V is TRBV10-1; 8 bases are a match to TRBD2. The V gene's germline CDR1 is WNHNN and CDR2 SYGVQD (reference sequence). V lost 3 bases and J lost 5; bases outside the gene matches: 5. CDR3 length: 15 amino acids. The CDR3 DNA reads TGCGCCAGCAGTGACGGGGGGGCAGGGACCGGGGAGCTGTTTTTT. Its protein product is CASSDGGAGTGELFF.

The genes are TRBV12-3 or TRBV12-4 and TRBJ2-1; weak D call: TRBD2 (6 bases). The V and J ends lost 5 bases and 5 bases respectively, with 10 bases between them. The CDR3 runs to 13 residues. The CDR3: CASSELANNEQFF. DNA for the CDR3: TGTGCCAGCAGTGAGCTAGCGAACAATGAGCAGTTCTTC.